This T cell receptor (beta chain) was documented in a study of neurological immune-mediated disorders. About the study: Multiple sclerosis patients numbering some 34 comprised around 31 relapsing-remitting and 3 secondary progressive patients. The study's findings and limits: The greatest TCR clonal expansion occurred in HTLV-1-associated myelopathy and the least in multiple sclerosis, which fell below healthy controls.

The table lists this clonotype with many counts. The target antigen is unknown. The CDR3 consists of 13 residues. Trimming took off 0 bases at V and 2 bases at J, with 5 bases between the two ends. Per germline, CDR1 SGHRS and CDR2 YFSETQ. The authors produced cDNA by 5'RACE using 10-nucleotide random UMIs. Sequencing runs each yielded over 160 million TCR-beta sequences from 15-18 subjects. MiXCR was run by TCRdb on the 5' RACE reads, yielding one entry per CDR3 protein. The sample lists about 55,000 distinct CDR3 sequences; less than 5% were seen once. The sequenced sample was PBMCs. The genes are TRBV5-1 and TRBJ1-1; no reliable D call. The origin of this receptor is a man aged 50-60 years with multiple sclerosis. The CDR3 DNA reads as TGCGCCAGCAGCTTGGTGATCAACACTGAAGCTTTCTTT. The encoded protein is CASSLVINTEAFF.